The subject of this entry is one TCR beta chain. The repertoire was sequenced with immunoSEQ multiplex PCR; TCRdb's copy has only in-frame clones and lacks some. This repertoire shows 170,000 or so clones, around 89% found once; its top ten account for roughly 1.5%. The CDR3 extends over 16 amino acids. V shed 4 bases and J 1 base; nucleotides not matched to a gene: 6. The germline CDR1 and CDR2 sequences are MDHEN and SYDVKM. The sample originates from a study of control samples from healthy donors and cancer patients. This sequence originates from a woman aged 50 to 60 in good health. Material: blood. The chain is built from TRBV28 and TRBJ2-4; 8 bases fit TRBD1. The CDR3 nucleotides read TGTGCCAGCAGTTCAGGGGGCCTTTTGGCCAAAAACATTCAGTACTTC. This codes for CASSSGGLLAKNIQYF.